The 6 T cell receptor beta chains below were found in one sample sequenced in a study of T cells after yellow fever vaccination. Each CDR3 protein gets one entry after TCRdb re-called the 5' RACE reads with MiXCR. The sample lists roughly 340,000 distinct CDR3 sequences; 8.7% were seen once. The sample here was PBMCs, taken on the day of the first yellow fever vaccination. These receptor sequences come from a young man who received the YFV17D yellow fever vaccine.

This clonotype has a count of ten or more. The chain couples TRBV5-1 to TRBJ2-1; D unresolved. Deletions cut 0 bases from V and 0 bases from J, with 7 bases between. This CDR3 comprises 15 residues. CDR1 is SGHRS, CDR2 YFSETQ, per germline. CDR3 in DNA: TGCGCCAGCAGCTTGGAGGGCAGCTCCTACAATGAGCAGTTCTTC. This translates into CASSLEGSSYNEQFF.

This clonotype has just a few counts. This chain connects TRBV28 to TRBJ1-2, with D unclear. Germline V gene sequence: CDR1 MDHEN, CDR2 SYDVKM. The V and J ends lost 7 bases and 2 bases respectively, with 8 bases between them. This CDR3 contains 12 residues. CDR3 nucleotide sequence: TGTGCCAGCAACGGGGAAAACTATGGCTACACCTTC. Translated: CASNGENYGYTF.

The sample holds many counts of this clonotype. V usage is TRBV12-3 or TRBV12-4 and J usage is TRBJ2-3; no firm D call. The CDR3 loop spans 13 amino acids. V shed 5 bases and J shed 0 bases, with 6 bases lying between them. As DNA, the CDR3 is TGTGCCAGCAGTCGTGGGAGCACAGATACGCAGTATTTT. This translates into CASSRGSTDTQYF.

The chain is built from TRBV4-2 and TRBJ2-1; TRBD1 agrees at 8 bases. J was trimmed by 5 bases and V by 4 bases; bases with no gene match: 10. The germline V gene encodes CDR1 LGHNA and CDR2 YNFKEQ. The CDR3 covers 16 residues. The CDR3 sequence: CASSRSTGTGNNEQFF. As DNA, the CDR3 is TGTGCCAGCAGCCGCAGCACCGGGACAGGAAACAATGAGCAGTTCTTC.

This clonotype was observed at least ten times. This sequence joins TRBV7-2 and TRBJ1-4, with D tentatively TRBD1 (6 bases). Germline values: CDR1 SGHTA, CDR2 FQGNSA. The CDR3 sequence is 14 residues long. Trimming took off 5 bases at V and 8 bases at J, with 15 bases between the two ends. CDR3 coding DNA: TGTGCCAGCAGCCCCACACAGGGTCGGGAAAAACTGTTTTTT. It is translated as CASSPTQGREKLFF. Full variable domain (rest looked up from reference TRBV7-2 and TRBJ1-4): GAGVSQSPSNKVTEKGKDVELRCDPISGHTALYWYRQSLGQGLEFLIYFQGNSAPDKSGLPSDRFSAERTGGSVSTLTIQRTQQEDSAVYLCASSPTQGREKLFFGSGTQLSVL.

This clonotype has a count of ten or more. The chain carries TRBV4-3 and TRBJ2-2, with 7 bases matching TRBD1. The CDR3 spans 16 residues. Per the germline V gene, CDR1 is LGHNA and CDR2 is YSLEER. V was pared by 3 bases and J by 4 bases, with 8 bases of the junction left unmatched. The CDR3 DNA reads TGCGCCAGCAGCCAGTTCGACAGGGACCTCACCGGGGAGCTGTTTTTT. This codes for CASSQFDRDLTGELFF.